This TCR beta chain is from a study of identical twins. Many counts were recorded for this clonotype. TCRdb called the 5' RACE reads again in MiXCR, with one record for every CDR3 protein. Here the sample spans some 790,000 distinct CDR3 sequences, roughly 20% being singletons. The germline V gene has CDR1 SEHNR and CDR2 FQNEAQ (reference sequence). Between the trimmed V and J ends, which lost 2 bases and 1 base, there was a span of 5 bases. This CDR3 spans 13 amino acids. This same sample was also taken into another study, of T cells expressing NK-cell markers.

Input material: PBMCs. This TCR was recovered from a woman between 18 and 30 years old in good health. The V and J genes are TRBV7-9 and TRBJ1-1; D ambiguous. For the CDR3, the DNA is TGTGCCAGCAGCTTATACCAGAACACTGAAGCTTTCTTT. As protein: CASSLYQNTEAFF.